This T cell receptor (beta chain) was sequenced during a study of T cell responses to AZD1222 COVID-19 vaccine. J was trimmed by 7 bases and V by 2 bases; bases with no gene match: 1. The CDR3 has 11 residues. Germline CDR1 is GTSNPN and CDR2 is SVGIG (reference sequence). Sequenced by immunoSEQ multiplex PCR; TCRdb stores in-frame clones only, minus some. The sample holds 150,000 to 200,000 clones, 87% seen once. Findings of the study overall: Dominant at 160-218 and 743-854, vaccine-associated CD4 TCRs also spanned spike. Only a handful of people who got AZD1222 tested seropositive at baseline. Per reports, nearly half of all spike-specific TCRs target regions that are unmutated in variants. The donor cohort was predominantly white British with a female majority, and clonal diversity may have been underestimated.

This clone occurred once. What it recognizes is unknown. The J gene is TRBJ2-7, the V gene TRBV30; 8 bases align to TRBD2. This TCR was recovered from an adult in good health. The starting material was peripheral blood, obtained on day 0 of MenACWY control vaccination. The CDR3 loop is CAWSLAGEQYF. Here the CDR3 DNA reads TGTGCCTGGAGTTTAGCGGGAGAGCAGTACTTC.